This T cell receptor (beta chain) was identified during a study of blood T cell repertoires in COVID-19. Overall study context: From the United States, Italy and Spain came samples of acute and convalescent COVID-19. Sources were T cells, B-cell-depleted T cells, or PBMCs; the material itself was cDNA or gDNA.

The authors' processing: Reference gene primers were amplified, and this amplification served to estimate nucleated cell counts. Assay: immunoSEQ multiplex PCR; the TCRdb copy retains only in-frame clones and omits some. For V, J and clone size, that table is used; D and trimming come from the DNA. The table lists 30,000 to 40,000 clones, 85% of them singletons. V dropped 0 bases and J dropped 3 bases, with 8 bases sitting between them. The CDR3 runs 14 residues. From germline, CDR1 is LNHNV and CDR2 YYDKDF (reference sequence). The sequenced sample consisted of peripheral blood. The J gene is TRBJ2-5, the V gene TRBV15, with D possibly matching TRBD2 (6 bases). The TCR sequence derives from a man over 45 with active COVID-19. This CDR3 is CATSRDRGKETQYF. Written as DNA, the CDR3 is TGTGCCACCAGCAGAGATCGGGGGAAAGAGACCCAGTACTTC.